This T cell receptor beta chain was observed in a study of blood T cell repertoires in COVID-19. The protocol was immunoSEQ multiplex PCR, while the TCRdb copy is restricted to in-frame clones and leaves out a portion. This table has some 330,000 clones, about 90% appearing once. Looked up from germline, CDR1 is LGHDT and CDR2 is YNNKEL (reference sequence). With 3 bases removed from V and 1 base from J, the gap between germline ends came to 9 bases. The length of the CDR3 is 15 residues. The chain employs TRBV3-1 (or the pseudogene TRBV3-2) and TRBJ2-2; D is unclear. The clonotype comes from a man younger than 45 who had recovered from COVID-19. Sequenced: PBMCs or T cells enriched from blood (not recorded which). The CDR3 DNA follows: TGTGCCAGCAGCCATCCTTACATGAACACCGGGGAGCTGTTTTTT. Protein product: CASSHPYMNTGELFF.